The clone carrying this TCR beta chain has at least ten counts. Its antigen remains unknown. DNA at 150 to 200 ng, about 30,000 T cell genomes, went into sorted-subset replicate PCRs. This table comes from immunoSEQ multiplex PCR, and its TCRdb copy is limited to in-frame clones, with some not included. The sample holds more than 150,000 clones, about 68% seen once. The data derive from a study of shared clonotypes between healthy human individuals. Study as a whole: Two women and three men aged 18 to 49 served as donors. Study-level points and caveats: About 5% was the fraction of naive CD4 clonotypes found shared across four donors.

Germline assignment: CDR1 SGHVS and CDR2 FQNEAQ. The germline V and J ends were trimmed by 1 base and 1 base, with 8 bases remaining between them. The CDR3 has 16 amino acids. Sequenced sample: memory CD4+ T cells sorted from blood. Indicated subset: CD45RA-negative fraction. This chain uses TRBV7-8 with TRBJ2-6; perhaps TRBD1 as D (6 bases). The sequence derives from a man aged 25-45 years in good health. CDR3 region: CASSLGQGSGANVLTF. CDR3 sequence (DNA): TGTGCCAGCAGCTTAGGGCAGGGGTCTGGGGCCAACGTCCTGACTTTC.